A selection of T cell receptor beta chains follows, all from one sample in a study of blood T cell repertoires in COVID-19. Some clones are missing from TCRdb's copy, which holds only in-frame ones; the method was immunoSEQ multiplex PCR. The sample holds 110,000 or so clones, about 85% seen once. Specimen: peripheral blood. These receptors all come from a human donor in a cohort sampled during active COVID-19. Each CDR3 is given with its conserved first and last residue.

>TRBV19|TRBJ2-3
CATRGPGFRTDTQYF
>TRBV2|TRBJ2-1
CASRSGLAGGRNEQFF
>TRBV5-1|TRBJ1-1
CASSLRQGALGTEAFF
>TRBV29-1|TRBJ2-6
CSVDTGANVLTF
>TRBV18|TRBJ1-5
CASSPGGADQPQHF
>TRBV5-5|TRBJ1-1
CASSAAGHQDTEAFF
>TRBV5-1|TRBJ1-4
CASSLASRATNEKLFF
>TRBV10-1|TRBJ2-7
CASSGQGTFPGQYF
>TRBV29-1|TRBJ2-3
CSVAVVVSTDTQYF
>TRBV7-9|TRBJ2-1
CASSRSGTGLGYEQFF
>TRBV19|TRBJ2-1
CASSIADRTPEQFF
>TRBV6-6|TRBJ2-1
CASSSYSGGGSNEQFF
>TRBV18|TRBJ1-1
CASSPFPESGTEAFF